This TCR beta chain was recovered during a study of blood T cell repertoires in COVID-19. Produced via immunoSEQ multiplex PCR; TCRdb's table is partial and in-frame only. This table holds some 55,000 clones, 90% found once. This clone was observed a handful of times. The germline V gene has CDR1 SGHNT and CDR2 YYREEE (reference sequence). V was trimmed by 2 bases and J by 2 bases, leaving 7 bases between them. This CDR3 is 13 amino acids long. Sequencing used peripheral blood. This chain joins TRBV5-4 and TRBJ2-5; D perhaps matches TRBD1 (6 bases). The receptor's source is a woman aged 40 to 50 with active COVID-19. This chain's CDR3 is CASSLRGQETQYF. Here the CDR3 DNA reads TGTGCCAGCAGCTTAAGGGGGCAAGAGACCCAGTACTTC.